A single sample gave rise to the 30 T cell receptor beta chains below, sequenced in a study of blood T cell repertoires in COVID-19 (TCRdb year 2020). Library prep was done by the immunoSEQ multiplex PCR assay. TCRdb took over this immuneACCESS table, retaining in-frame rearrangements with V and J assigned. Such tables are incomplete; in checked studies, under half of the missing clones stem from an unresolved V gene, and the remainder is unexplained. The sample includes some 150,000 clones, with around 90% observed a single time. The biggest ten clones account for around 1.5% of the sample. Material for sequencing was peripheral blood. These receptor sequences come from a human donor in a cohort sampled during active COVID-19.

The rearrangement joins TRBV7-2 to TRBJ1-1; D unclear. Germline V gene data show CDR1 as SGHTA and CDR2 as FQGNSA. V was shortened by 1 base and J by 5 bases, with 8 bases between the two germline ends. CDR3 length: 13 amino acids. CDR3 sequence (DNA): TGTGCCAGCAGCTTAGACCCGGGAACTGAAGCTTTCTTT. Its translation is CASSLDPGTEAFF.

This chain links TRBV9 with TRBJ1-5, with a tentative D call TRBD1 (5 bases). The CDR3 is 14 amino acids. V lost 0 bases and J lost 6, with 10 bases in between. Germline-derived CDR1 and CDR2 are SGDLS and YYNGEE. CDR3 DNA: TGTGCCAGCAGCGTAGGTCAGGGAAGTCAGCCCCAGCATTTT. Protein sequence: CASSVGQGSQPQHF.

This clone was detected a few times. The rearrangement uses TRBV7-9 and TRBJ1-2; D remains ambiguous. The CDR3 runs 14 residues. Looked up from germline, CDR1 is SEHNR and CDR2 is FQNEAQ (reference sequence). V lost 1 base, J lost 3 bases, and 9 bases lay in between. CDR3 region: CASSLGYGDYGYTF. The CDR3 DNA reads TGTGCCAGCAGCTTAGGGTACGGAGACTATGGCTACACCTTC.

The chain carries TRBV5-1 and TRBJ2-3; D gene unclear. Germline V gene sequence: CDR1 SGHRS, CDR2 YFSETQ. There are 15 residues in the CDR3. Trimming took 0 bases from V and 0 from J, leaving 8 bases between them. CDR3 DNA sequence: TGCGCCAGCAGCTTGGGTCCTGTTAGCACAGATACGCAGTATTTT. Translation gives CASSLGPVSTDTQYF.

This clone was recorded a few times. This chain links TRBV7-9 with TRBJ1-4; D is ambiguous. There are 15 residues in the CDR3. The germline V gene encodes CDR1 SEHNR and CDR2 FQNEAQ (reference sequence). The ends were cut back, 3 bases at V and 4 bases at J, with 12 bases in the middle. The DNA of the CDR3 is TGTGCCAGCAGCTTTCTTCCCCTGAGTAATGAAAAACTGTTTTTT. Translating it yields CASSFLPLSNEKLFF.

The chain joins TRBV11-3 to TRBJ2-2, with D uncertain. Germline V gene data show CDR1 as SGHNT and CDR2 as YENEEA. There are 15 residues in the CDR3. Trimming cost V 0 bases and J 0 bases, with 5 bases left between them. CDR3 sequence: CASSLDFANTGELFF. The CDR3 nucleotides read TGTGCCAGCAGCTTAGATTTCGCGAACACCGGGGAGCTGTTTTTT.

The genes are TRBV4-1 and TRBJ2-7; 7 bases fit TRBD1. Germline lookup yields CDR1 MGHRA and CDR2 YSYEKL. V lost 2 bases, J lost 6 bases, and 4 bases stayed unmatched. The CDR3 is 13 amino acids. CDR3 nucleotides: TGCGCCAGCAGCCAAAGACAGGGTCGCGAGCAGTACTTC. It specifies CASSQRQGREQYF.

The chain has TRBV5-1 and TRBJ1-5, with a possible D match to TRBD1 (6 bases). Trimming took 4 bases from V and 4 from J, leaving 12 bases between them. The CDR3 has 14 amino acids. Germline CDR1 reads SGHRS; CDR2 reads YFSETQ. The CDR3 DNA reads TGCGCCAGCAGCGATGGACAGACTAATCAGCCCCAGCATTTT. This encodes CASSDGQTNQPQHF. Supplemented by reference TRBV5-1 and TRBJ1-5, the full variable domain reads KAGVTQTPRYLIKTRGQQVTLSCSPISGHRSVSWYQQTPGQGLQFLFEYFSETQRNKGNFPGRFSGRQFSNSRSEMNVSTLELGDSALYLCASSDGQTNQPQHFGDGTRLSIL.

The gene calls are TRBV4-1 and TRBJ1-5, with 9 bases lining up with TRBD1. V gave up 3 bases and J gave up 4 bases; unmatched junction bases: 7. Per germline, CDR1 MGHRA and CDR2 YSYEKL. The CDR3 loop spans 16 amino acids. The CDR3 spells CASSQEATGGNQPQHF. In DNA, the CDR3 is TGCGCCAGCAGCCAGGAAGCGACAGGGGGGAATCAGCCCCAGCATTTT.

The chain joins TRBV14 to TRBJ1-2; D gene uncertain. The V end was cut by 0 bases, the J end by 8 bases, with 10 bases between. CDR3 length: 13 amino acids. Per the germline V gene, CDR1 is SGHDN and CDR2 is FVKESK. The CDR3 coding sequence is TGTGCCAGCAGCCAAGAAGCCTATTGGGGCTACACCTTC. This encodes CASSQEAYWGYTF.

The count of this clone is one. This chain uses TRBV7-2 with TRBJ2-3, with unresolved D. V lost 1 base to trimming and J lost 5 bases, with 7 bases between them. Germline V gene data show CDR1 as SGHTA and CDR2 as FQGNSA. The CDR3 runs to 13 residues. The chain's CDR3 is CASSLEREDTQYF. The CDR3 DNA sequence: TGTGCCAGCAGCTTAGAGCGCGAAGATACGCAGTATTTT.

The chain has TRBV7-2 and TRBJ1-6; weak D call: TRBD1 (6 bases). V was trimmed by 2 bases and J by 7 bases, leaving 9 bases between them. CDR3 length: 14 amino acids. In germline, CDR1 is SGHTA, CDR2 FQGNSA. As DNA, the CDR3 is TGTGCCAGCAGCTTACCGACAGGCAATTCACCCCTCCACTTT. Protein sequence: CASSLPTGNSPLHF.

This clone was recorded a few times. The chain employs TRBV6-6 and TRBJ1-1; possibly TRBD1 for D (6 bases). Per germline, CDR1 MNHNY and CDR2 SVGAGI (reference sequence). The germline V and J ends were trimmed by 0 bases and 9 bases, with 14 bases remaining between them. The CDR3 has 14 amino acids. The CDR3 loop reads CASSYSRGQGKAFF. The CDR3 nucleotides read TGTGCCAGCAGTTACTCGAGAGGGCAGGGGAAAGCTTTCTTT.

The chain uses TRBV5-6 and TRBJ2-7, with D possibly TRBD2 on 6 matching bases. The CDR3 extends over 17 amino acids. V lost 5 bases and J lost 2, with 23 bases in between. CDR1 is SGHDT, CDR2 YYEEEE, per germline. CDR3 nucleotides: TGTGCCAGCAGTCAGGTCTCGGGGGTTACGAATACCTACGAGCAGTACTTC. Its translation: CASSQVSGVTNTYEQYF.

This chain joins TRBV5-1 and TRBJ2-7; 10 bases agree with TRBD1. There are 16 residues in the CDR3. Germline V gene sequence: CDR1 SGHRS, CDR2 YFSETQ. The V and J ends lost 2 bases and 6 bases, in that order; junction bases with no gene match: 11. The CDR3 DNA reads TGCGCCAGCAGCTTCCTGGACAGGGGGGGGGAGGGCGAGCAGTACTTC. Translating gives CASSFLDRGGEGEQYF.

The chain uses TRBV7-2 and TRBJ2-1; 7 positions agree with TRBD1. This CDR3 contains 13 residues. Germline values: CDR1 SGHTA, CDR2 FQGNSA. V trimming: 1 base; J trimming: 9 bases; junction bases outside the gene matches: 3. This chain's CDR3 is CASSLGTGREQFF. CDR3 in DNA: TGTGCCAGCAGCTTAGGGACAGGCCGTGAGCAGTTCTTC.

This clone is a singleton in its sample. V is TRBV5-4 and J is TRBJ1-1; 8 bases are shared with TRBD1. CDR1 and CDR2 from the germline V gene are SGHNT and YYREEE (reference sequence). The CDR3 length is 13 residues. V trimming: 0 bases; J trimming: 11 bases; junction bases outside the gene matches: 6. CDR3 sequence: CASSLVETGVAFF. The CDR3 nucleotides read TGTGCCAGCAGCTTGGTCGAGACAGGGGTGGCTTTCTTT.

This chain joins TRBV5-6 and TRBJ2-1; 8 positions agree with TRBD1. CDR3 length equals 14 residues. Germline V gene data show CDR1 as SGHDT and CDR2 as YYEEEE. V lost 1 base, J lost 8 bases, and 5 bases stayed unmatched. CDR3 region: CASSLYRGIDEQFF. CDR3 DNA sequence: TGTGCCAGCAGCTTGTACAGGGGGATCGATGAGCAGTTCTTC.

The J gene is TRBJ1-2, the V gene TRBV24-1; no firm D call. Germline V gene sequence: CDR1 KGHDR, CDR2 SFDVKD. The length of the CDR3 is 15 residues. Trimming removed 5 bases at V and 8 bases at J, with 20 bases between. The CDR3 DNA is TGTGCCACCAGTGCTGGGCCGGGCCCACGGGGAGGCTACACCTTC. Amino acids: CATSAGPGPRGGYTF.

The rearrangement links TRBV6-5 to TRBJ1-1, with TRBD1 as a possible D gene (6 bases). The CDR3 extends over 13 amino acids. With 7 bases removed from V and 1 base from J, the gap between germline ends came to 10 bases. Germline CDR1 MNHEY, CDR2 SVGAGI. The CDR3 coding sequence is TGTGCCAGCAAGAAGGGGGAGAACACTGAAGCTTTCTTT. It translates to CASKKGENTEAFF.

This rearrangement joins TRBV5-6 to TRBJ2-2; 12 nucleotides line up with TRBD1. Trimming took 4 bases from V and 7 from J; bases not matched to a gene: 11. Per germline, CDR1 SGHDT and CDR2 YYEEEE. This CDR3 comprises 17 residues. CDR3: CASSKPWDRGRIGELFF. The CDR3 nucleotides are TGTGCCAGCAGCAAACCCTGGGACAGGGGGCGCATCGGGGAGCTGTTTTTT.

This clone has a handful of counts. The chain uses TRBV6-5 and TRBJ1-1, with 8 bases matching TRBD1. Germline V CDR1 and CDR2: MNHEY, SVGAGI. The CDR3 extends over 13 amino acids. V lost 9 bases and J lost 5; bases outside the gene matches: 8. The CDR3: CASYRTGRTEAFF. CDR3 nucleotides: TGTGCCAGTTACCGGACAGGGCGGACTGAAGCTTTCTTT.

This clone was observed once. CDR3 in amino acids: CASSIEAGTGPGDTQYF. The CDR3 DNA is TGTGCCAGCAGCATAGAAGCCGGGACAGGGCCAGGAGATACGCAGTATTTT. The gene calls are TRBV21-1 and TRBJ2-3; the D call of TRBD1 is as the table states it, not checked on the DNA. TRBV21-1 is labeled a pseudogene. The CDR3 loop spans 17 amino acids.

The V gene is TRBV9, the J gene TRBJ2-5; 15 nucleotides line up with TRBD2. Per the germline V gene, CDR1 is SGDLS and CDR2 is YYNGEE. The length of the CDR3 is 18 residues. V lost 4 bases, J lost 2 bases, and 9 bases stayed unmatched. The CDR3 spells CASSSPGLAGGRQETQYF. CDR3 in DNA: TGTGCCAGCAGCTCTCCGGGACTAGCGGGGGGCAGACAAGAGACCCAGTACTTC. The full variable domain, in which reference TRBV9 and TRBJ2-5 provide the parts outside the CDR3, is DSGVTQTPKHLITATGQRVTLRCSPRSGDLSVYWYQQSLDQGLQFLIQYYNGEERAKGNILERFSAQQFPDLHSELNLSSLELGDSALYFCASSSPGLAGGRQETQYFGPGTRLLVL.

This sequence joins TRBV7-9 and TRBJ1-4; the match to TRBD1 covers 8 bases. The CDR3 spans 14 residues. Germline CDR1 reads SEHNR; CDR2 reads FQNEAQ (reference sequence). Unmatched junction bases numbered 5, after V lost 4 bases and J lost 7 bases. This CDR3 reads CASSSGTGSEKLFF. CDR3 nucleotides: TGTGCCAGCAGCTCAGGGACAGGCTCTGAAAAACTGTTTTTT.

J is TRBJ2-1 and V is TRBV6-6; 11 nucleotides agree with TRBD2. Trimming removed 6 bases from V and 7 bases from J; junction bases left unmatched: 5. The CDR3 covers 14 residues. Germline V gives CDR1 MNHNY, CDR2 SVGAGI (reference sequence). CDR3 sequence: CASRVAGGQNEQFF. Written as DNA, the CDR3 is TGTGCCAGCAGAGTAGCGGGGGGGCAAAATGAGCAGTTCTTC.

The V call is TRBV7-2, the J call TRBJ2-5; 9 bases agree with TRBD1. CDR3 length: 16 amino acids. CDR1 is SGHTA and CDR2 is FQGNSA in the germline V gene. The V gene end was trimmed by 1 base and the J gene end by 5 bases; junction bases not matched to a gene: 8. The CDR3 DNA follows: TGTGCCAGCAGCTTAGTCCCGGGACAGGGACGGGAGACCCAGTACTTC. It encodes CASSLVPGQGRETQYF. The variable domain in full, completed from reference TRBV7-2 and TRBJ2-5, reads GAGVSQSPSNKVTEKGKDVELRCDPISGHTALYWYRQSLGQGLEFLIYFQGNSAPDKSGLPSDRFSAERTGGSVSTLTIQRTQQEDSAVYLCASSLVPGQGRETQYFGPGTRLLVL.

The chain joins TRBV27 to TRBJ1-1; 11 bases align to TRBD1. V gave up 4 bases and J gave up 6 bases; unmatched junction bases: 10. The germline gives CDR1 MNHEY, CDR2 SMNVEV (reference sequence). CDR3 length equals 16 residues. The CDR3 is CASSSPSGTGGAEAFF. The CDR3 nucleotides read TGTGCCAGCAGTTCCCCCTCCGGGACAGGGGGGGCTGAAGCTTTCTTT.

In its sample, this clone was seen once. The J gene is TRBJ1-3, the V gene TRBV7-3, with D unresolved. The V and J ends lost 5 bases and 0 bases respectively, with 11 bases between them. Germline V CDR1 and CDR2: SGHTA, FQGTGA. The length of the CDR3 is 15 residues. Written as DNA, the CDR3 is TGTGCCAGCAGCCTCAGCGCGAACTCTGGAAACACCATATATTTT. Protein: CASSLSANSGNTIYF.

This chain joins TRBV7-9 and TRBJ2-6; 7 bases map to TRBD1. Germline CDR1 is SEHNR and CDR2 is FQNEAQ (reference sequence). The ends lost 5 bases at V and 0 bases at J; junction bases unmatched: 10. This CDR3 is 18 amino acids long. CDR3 region: CASSAAGTVASGANVLTF. CDR3 sequence (DNA): TGTGCCAGCAGCGCGGCCGGGACAGTAGCCTCTGGGGCCAACGTCCTGACTTTC. Based on the CDR3 plus reference TRBV7-9 and TRBJ2-6, the full variable domain is DTGVSQNPRHKITKRGQNVTFRCDPISEHNRLYWYRQTLGQGPEFLTYFQNEAQLEKSRLLSDRFSAERPKGSFSTLEIQRTEQGDSAMYLCASSAAGTVASGANVLTFGAGSRLTVL.